What follows are 17 T cell receptor beta chains derived from one specimen sequenced in a study of cytomegalovirus exposure and HLA in healthy donors (dated by TCRdb to about 2017). Libraries were prepared through the immunoSEQ multiplex PCR assay. The multiplex PCR relied on a mix of 60 forward primers for TCR Vbeta segments and 13 reverse primers for TCR Jbeta segments. TCRdb took this table from immuneACCESS and kept in-frame rearrangements with V and J called. Such tables lack part of the clones; where checked against another copy, unresolved V genes explain under half of the gap, and the rest is unexplained. A total of some 120,000 clones appear in this sample, roughly four fifths of them only once. Roughly 10% of the sample lies in the top ten. Material for sequencing was PBMCs. The receptor set was obtained from a male donor in good health and CMV-seropositive.

The chain is built from TRBV7-8 and TRBJ1-2, with unresolved D. The V and J ends lost 0 bases and 1 base respectively, with 12 bases between them. The CDR3 length is 16 residues. Per the germline V gene, CDR1 is SGHVS and CDR2 is FQNEAQ. DNA for the CDR3: TGTGCCAGCAGCTTAGCGGGCCAGGACTTTAACTATGGCTACACCTTC. Translation: CASSLAGQDFNYGYTF.

The V call is TRBV7-3, the J call TRBJ2-1; TRBD2 agrees at 12 bases. Trimming removed 6 bases from V and 3 bases from J; junction bases left unmatched: 3. The CDR3 is 15 amino acids. Germline lookup yields CDR1 SGHTA and CDR2 FQGTGA. DNA of the CDR3: TGTGCCAGCAGTAAGACTAGCGGGGGCTACAATGAGCAGTTCTTC. This codes for CASSKTSGGYNEQFF.

The chain employs TRBV27 and TRBJ1-6; 7 bases match TRBD1. This CDR3 comprises 17 residues. Germline V CDR1 and CDR2: MNHEY, SMNVEV (reference sequence). Losses at the gene ends were 2 bases for V and 8 bases for J; bases not matched to a gene: 12. The CDR3 sequence is CASSLPGGQRRHSPLHF. Written as DNA, the CDR3 is TGTGCCAGCAGTTTACCAGGGGGACAGAGAAGACATTCACCCCTCCACTTT.

V is TRBV11-2 and J is TRBJ2-7; weak D call: TRBD2 (6 bases). The CDR3 loop spans 15 amino acids. Germline CDR1 is SGHAT and CDR2 is FQNNGV. Between the trimmed V and J ends, which lost 0 bases and 2 bases, there was a span of 11 bases. The CDR3 region is CASSLDGTRTYEQYF. CDR3 DNA: TGTGCCAGCAGCTTAGACGGGACTCGAACCTACGAGCAGTACTTC.

This clone occurred once. This sequence joins TRBV19 and TRBJ2-7; D perhaps matches TRBD1 (6 bases). Germline V gene lookup returns CDR1 LNHDA and CDR2 SQIVND (reference sequence). CDR3 size: 14 residues. Trimming left V 3 bases short and J 3 bases short, with 12 bases between. The CDR3 sequence is CASSIGAGDYEQYF. The CDR3 DNA reads as TGTGCCAGTAGTATTGGGGCAGGGGACTACGAGCAGTACTTC. Based on the CDR3 plus reference TRBV19 and TRBJ2-7, the full variable domain is DGGITQSPKYLFRKEGQNVTLSCEQNLNHDAMYWYRQDPGQGLRLIYYSQIVNDFQKGDIAEGYSVSREKKESFPLTVTSAQKNPTAFYLCASSIGAGDYEQYFGPGTRLTVT.

This sequence joins TRBV19 and TRBJ2-3; 7 positions match TRBD1. This CDR3 contains 13 residues. Germline CDR1 reads LNHDA; CDR2 reads SQIVND (reference sequence). V shed 1 base and J 14 bases; nucleotides not matched to a gene: 9. CDR3 nucleotides: TGTGCCAGTAGTATAGTAAGGGACAGTCCCCGGTATTTT. Its protein is CASSIVRDSPRYF. Full variable domain (remainder filled in from reference TRBV19 and TRBJ2-3): DGGITQSPKYLFRKEGQNVTLSCEQNLNHDAMYWYRQDPGQGLRLIYYSQIVNDFQKGDIAEGYSVSREKKESFPLTVTSAQKNPTAFYLCASSIVRDSPRYFGPGTRLTVL.

The J gene is TRBJ2-1, the V gene TRBV4-3; 14 nucleotides match TRBD2. CDR1 is LGHNA and CDR2 is YSLEER in the germline V gene. The trim removed 3 bases at V and 8 bases at J, leaving 3 bases unmatched. The CDR3 loop spans 15 amino acids. CDR3 sequence reads: CASSHGTSGSYEQFF. CDR3 bases: TGCGCCAGCAGCCACGGGACTAGCGGGAGTTATGAGCAGTTCTTC.

In DNA, the CDR3 is TGTGCCAGCGGTGTTACTATCGGCGGGAGACCCGGGGAGCTGTTTTTT. This translates into CASGVTIGGRPGELFF. V gene TRBV7-3 combines with J gene TRBJ2-2; 7 nucleotides align to TRBD2. V lost 8 bases to trimming and J lost 6 bases; unmatched junction nucleotides: 15. The CDR3 loop spans 16 amino acids. Germline lookup yields CDR1 SGHTA and CDR2 FQGTGA.

V gene TRBV6-5 combines with J gene TRBJ2-7; 7 bases agree with TRBD1. This CDR3 has 12 residues. Germline V CDR1 and CDR2: MNHEY, SVGAGI. Germline trimming cut 5 bases from V and 5 bases from J; bases unmatched to any gene: 3. The CDR3 here is CASSKQGNEQYF. The CDR3 DNA is TGTGCCAGCAGTAAACAGGGGAACGAGCAGTACTTC.

A single count supports this clone. The V and J genes are TRBV7-6 and TRBJ2-7; D not resolved. The CDR3 is made up of 14 amino acids. The V gene's germline CDR1 is SGHVS and CDR2 FNYEAQ. V dropped 1 base and J dropped 2 bases, with 9 bases sitting between them. Here the CDR3 reads CASSLGDSPYEQYF. CDR3 coding DNA: TGTGCCAGCAGCTTAGGTGACTCACCCTACGAGCAGTACTTC. The entire variable domain, with the rest obtained from reference TRBV7-6 and TRBJ2-7, is as follows: GAGVSQSPRYKVTKRGQDVALRCDPISGHVSLYWYRQALGQGPEFLTYFNYEAQQDKSGLPNDRFSAERPEGSISTLTIQRTEQRDSAMYRCASSLGDSPYEQYFGPGTRLTVT.

V and J are TRBV18 and TRBJ2-3; D is unresolved. V was pared by 2 bases and J by 0 bases, with 12 bases between. This CDR3 is built from 16 residues. Germline V gives CDR1 KGHSH, CDR2 LQKENI. In DNA, the CDR3 is TGTGCCAGCTCACCAACCCAGATCCCTAGCACAGATACGCAGTATTTT. Amino acid sequence: CASSPTQIPSTDTQYF.

This clone was counted only a few times. The chain employs TRBV4-3 and TRBJ2-7, with 11 bases identical to TRBD1. The CDR3 spans 17 residues. Losses at the gene ends were 0 bases for V and 2 bases for J; bases not matched to a gene: 6. Germline assignment: CDR1 LGHNA and CDR2 YSLEER. CDR3 in amino acids: CASSQEGGQGAAYEQYF. The CDR3 nucleotides read TGCGCCAGCAGCCAAGAAGGAGGACAGGGGGCAGCCTACGAGCAGTACTTC.

This rearrangement joins TRBV7-2 to TRBJ2-5; 7 bases match TRBD1. Germline values: CDR1 SGHTA, CDR2 FQGNSA. With 3 bases clipped from V and 4 bases from J, the junction kept 5 bases outside the gene matches. This CDR3 comprises 14 residues. As DNA, the CDR3 is TGTGCCAGCAGCTTGAAGGGGGCGGGAGAGACCCAGTACTTC. Residues: CASSLKGAGETQYF.

This clone was seen more than once but under ten times. The chain uses TRBV11-1 and TRBJ2-7; D gene unclear. Per germline, CDR1 SGHAT and CDR2 FQDESV (reference sequence). The CDR3 runs 13 residues. The V and J ends lost 3 bases and 6 bases respectively, with 12 bases between them. The DNA for the CDR3 is TGTGCCAGCAGCTTCATAGACACGTCCGAGCAGTACTTC. As protein: CASSFIDTSEQYF.

V and J are TRBV19 and TRBJ2-7; unclear D gene. Germline V gene lookup returns CDR1 LNHDA and CDR2 SQIVND (reference sequence). Trimming took 2 bases from V and 2 from J, leaving 13 bases between them. This CDR3 contains 15 residues. This CDR3 is CASSISPGPPYEQYF. CDR3 in DNA: TGTGCCAGTAGTATAAGTCCCGGTCCCCCCTACGAGCAGTACTTC.

The rearrangement uses TRBV10-3 and TRBJ1-4; D ambiguous. Deletions cut 6 bases from V and 0 bases from J, with 8 bases between. Germline V gene data show CDR1 as ENHRY and CDR2 as SYGVKD. The CDR3 totals 14 residues. As DNA, the CDR3 is TGTGCCATCAGCCAGATCGCAACTAATGAAAAACTGTTTTTT. Protein product: CAISQIATNEKLFF.

The V and J genes are TRBV4-3 and TRBJ1-6; 7 bases line up with TRBD1. CDR1 LGHNA and CDR2 YSLEER come from the germline V gene. The length of the CDR3 is 15 residues. Trimming at V came to 0 bases and at J to 9 bases, leaving 5 bases not matched to a gene. CDR3 nucleotide sequence: TGCGCCAGCAGCCAAGAGGGGTCAGGGGGTTCACCCCTCCACTTT. Translating gives CASSQEGSGGSPLHF.